This TCR beta chain was found in a study of blood T cell repertoires in COVID-19. Study overall: Samples came from the United States, Italy and Spain, spanning acute and convalescent COVID-19. T cells, B-cell-depleted T cells, or PBMCs provided the cDNA or gDNA that served as material.

Generated by immunoSEQ multiplex PCR, the TCRdb table keeps only in-frame clones and is missing some. The sample yields roughly 200,000 clones, more than 80% seen once. The V segment lost 2 bases and the J segment 8 bases; nucleotides outside the gene matches: 18. Germline V lookup: CDR1 SGHRS, CDR2 YFSETQ. The CDR3 runs 17 residues. Sequenced input: peripheral blood. V and J are TRBV5-1 and TRBJ1-2; TRBD1 matches 7 bases. This clonotype originated in an older woman with acute or convalescent COVID-19. For the CDR3, the DNA is TGCGCCAGCAGCTTAGGAGACAGGGCGGTCTACGTATGGGGCTACACCTTC. The encoded protein is CASSLGDRAVYVWGYTF. Complete variable domain (other parts from reference TRBV5-1 and TRBJ1-2): KAGVTQTPRYLIKTRGQQVTLSCSPISGHRSVSWYQQTPGQGLQFLFEYFSETQRNKGNFPGRFSGRQFSNSRSEMNVSTLELGDSALYLCASSLGDRAVYVWGYTFGSGTRLTVV.